These 17 T cell receptor beta chains were sequenced from one sample in a study of blood T cell repertoires in COVID-19. The assay was immunoSEQ multiplex PCR, and TCRdb's table has in-frame clones only and misses some. This table holds 70,000 or so clones, 85% to 90% found once. Sequencing was done on a sample of peripheral blood. Receptor source: a man between 65 and 85 years old with active COVID-19.

This clone was picked up a small number of times. The chain recombines TRBV5-5 with TRBJ2-7; D perhaps matches TRBD1 (6 bases). CDR1 and CDR2 from the germline V gene are SGHKS and YYEKEE (reference sequence). Trimming shortened V by 4 bases and J by 2 bases, and 13 bases separated the two germline ends. The CDR3 loop spans 14 amino acids. The CDR3, as DNA: TGTGCCAGCAGCCGGGGCAGGGGAACCTACGAGCAGTACTTC. Protein: CASSRGRGTYEQYF.

The V and J genes are TRBV19 and TRBJ2-7; 8 nucleotides line up with TRBD1. This CDR3 contains 15 residues. The ends lost 3 bases at V and 2 bases at J; junction bases unmatched: 6. The germline V gene encodes CDR1 LNHDA and CDR2 SQIVND (reference sequence). CDR3 in amino acids: CASSMAGTGAYEQYF. In DNA, the CDR3 is TGTGCCAGTAGTATGGCCGGGACAGGAGCCTACGAGCAGTACTTC.

This chain links TRBV15 with TRBJ2-1; perhaps TRBD2 as D (6 bases). CDR1 LNHNV and CDR2 YYDKDF come from the germline V gene (reference sequence). The CDR3 length is 14 residues. V lost 3 bases to trimming and J lost 8 bases, with 14 bases between them. CDR3 residues: CATSRDTREDEQFF. DNA of the CDR3: TGTGCCACCAGCAGGGACACTAGGGAGGATGAGCAGTTCTTC.

This chain links TRBV27 with TRBJ2-5; D may be TRBD1 (5 bases). The CDR3 loop spans 16 amino acids. Germline-derived CDR1 and CDR2 are MNHEY and SMNVEV (reference sequence). V lost 0 bases and J 4 bases, leaving 15 bases between the germline ends. CDR3 sequence reads: CASSLSGLGDTETQYF. In DNA, the CDR3 is TGTGCCAGCAGTTTATCGGGGCTAGGAGATACAGAGACCCAGTACTTC.

V and J are TRBV2 and TRBJ1-2; D possibly corresponds to TRBD1 (6 bases). This CDR3 has 13 residues. Between the trimmed V and J ends, which lost 7 bases and 9 bases, there was a span of 18 bases. Germline V gene lookup returns CDR1 SNHLY and CDR2 FYNNEI. CDR3 residues: CASTEGGLRSYTF. CDR3 sequence (DNA): TGTGCCAGCACCGAGGGGGGGCTGCGGAGCTACACCTTC.

V is TRBV5-1 and J is TRBJ2-3; possible D gene TRBD1, 5 bases. This CDR3 spans 16 amino acids. Trimming pared 0 bases from V and 1 base from J, leaving 12 bases between. Germline lookup yields CDR1 SGHRS and CDR2 YFSETQ. The CDR3 sequence is CASSLGGLRGTDTQYF. The CDR3 region has the DNA TGCGCCAGCAGCTTGGGGGGCCTCAGGGGCACAGATACGCAGTATTTT.

In its sample, this clone was seen many times. V usage is TRBV3-1 (or the pseudogene TRBV3-2) and J usage is TRBJ1-2; TRBD1 is a possible D gene (5 bases). Germline V lookup: CDR1 LGHDT, CDR2 YNNKEL (reference sequence). The V and J ends lost 4 bases and 4 bases respectively, with 13 bases between them. The CDR3 consists of 14 residues. CDR3 in amino acids: CASSPPDSLYGYTF. CDR3 coding DNA: TGTGCCAGCAGCCCCCCAGACAGCCTCTATGGCTACACCTTC.

The chain joins TRBV27 to TRBJ2-3; D may be TRBD2 (7 bases). Germline lookup yields CDR1 MNHEY and CDR2 SMNVEV (reference sequence). The CDR3 is made up of 15 amino acids. Between the trimmed V and J ends, which lost 5 bases and 6 bases, there was a span of 18 bases. The CDR3 loop reads CASSIRGAGRDTQYF. CDR3 bases: TGTGCCAGCAGTATTCGGGGGGCAGGGAGGGATACGCAGTATTTT.

J is TRBJ2-7 and V is TRBV15; 11 nucleotides line up with TRBD2. The CDR3 covers 18 residues. Losses at the gene ends were 1 base for V and 0 bases for J; bases not matched to a gene: 8. CDR1 and CDR2 (germline): LNHNV, YYDKDF (reference sequence). The CDR3 spells CATSRGVGTSGPSYEQYF. CDR3 DNA sequence: TGTGCCACCAGCAGAGGGGTGGGGACTAGCGGACCCTCCTACGAGCAGTACTTC.

The rearrangement links TRBV5-6 to TRBJ2-7; tentative D call: TRBD2 (6 bases). The CDR3 totals 14 residues. V was pared by 1 base and J by 2 bases, with 10 bases between. Germline V CDR1 and CDR2: SGHDT, YYEEEE. The CDR3 bases are TGTGCCAGCAGCTTGCGGGGGTACACCTACGAGCAGTACTTC. Amino acid sequence: CASSLRGYTYEQYF. Complete variable domain (other parts from reference TRBV5-6 and TRBJ2-7): DAGVTQSPTHLIKTRGQQVTLRCSPKSGHDTVSWYQQALGQGPQFIFQYYEEEERQRGNFPDRFSGHQFPNYSSELNVNALLLGDSALYLCASSLRGYTYEQYFGPGTRLTVT.

V gene TRBV19 combines with J gene TRBJ2-4; possibly TRBD2 for D (6 bases). The V and J ends lost 8 bases and 6 bases respectively, with 17 bases between them. The CDR3 spans 14 residues. In germline, CDR1 is LNHDA, CDR2 SQIVND (reference sequence). The CDR3 region is CASSSGAGGNIQYF. The CDR3 DNA is TGTGCCAGTTCGTCCGGGGCCGGGGGAAACATTCAGTACTTC.

A note on this clone: Other DNA sequences in this sample translate to the same CDR3. The chain combines TRBV5-1 with TRBJ2-3, with a tentative D call TRBD2 (5 bases). CDR1 and CDR2 from the germline V gene are SGHRS and YFSETQ. V was clipped by 0 bases and J by 3 bases, with 8 bases between them. The CDR3 is made up of 14 amino acids. CDR3 in DNA: TGCGCCAGCAGCTTGGCCCCGGGGACAGATACGCAGTATTTT. Encoded protein: CASSLAPGTDTQYF.

V is TRBV11-2 and J is TRBJ2-7; weak D call: TRBD2 (6 bases). V shed 1 base and J shed 2 bases, with 21 bases lying between them. The germline CDR1 and CDR2 sequences are SGHAT and FQNNGV. The CDR3 has 18 residues. The CDR3 region has the DNA TGTGCCAGCAGCTTAGTGGGTAGCGGAGGGACCTGGGCCTACGAGCAGTACTTC. This translates into CASSLVGSGGTWAYEQYF. Variable domain in full (rest from reference TRBV11-2 and TRBJ2-7): EAGVAQSPRYKIIEKRQSVAFWCNPISGHATLYWYQQILGQGPKLLIQFQNNGVVDDSQLPKDRFSAERLKGVDSTLKIQPAKLEDSAVYLCASSLVGSGGTWAYEQYFGPGTRLTVT.

The chain combines TRBV5-6 with TRBJ2-5; maybe TRBD2 (6 bases). Germline CDR1 reads SGHDT; CDR2 reads YYEEEE. The CDR3 totals 16 residues. V was trimmed by 0 bases and J by 1 base, leaving 13 bases between them. CDR3: CASSLGAGIAQETQYF. The DNA for the CDR3 is TGTGCCAGCAGCTTGGGTGCGGGAATCGCCCAAGAGACCCAGTACTTC.

The V call is TRBV5-1, the J call TRBJ2-5; possible D gene TRBD2, 5 bases. Germline CDR1 reads SGHRS; CDR2 reads YFSETQ. The CDR3 spans 15 residues. Deletions cut 1 base from V and 5 bases from J, with 15 bases between. The CDR3 spells CASSLSAGRGETQYF. The CDR3 nucleotides read TGCGCCAGCAGCTTGTCGGCGGGTAGAGGGGAGACCCAGTACTTC.

A remark on this clone: A junction end diverges from the germline sequence, so it may reflect a read error. V is TRBV11-2 and J is TRBJ2-7, with 8 positions matching TRBD2. From germline, CDR1 is SGHAT and CDR2 FQNNGV. The CDR3 extends over 15 amino acids. The chain's CDR3 is CATSIAGTNSYEQYF. The DNA for the CDR3 is TGTGCCACCAGCATAGCGGGAACGAACTCCTACGAGCAGTACTTC.

The chain recombines TRBV28 with TRBJ2-1, with D tentatively TRBD2 (6 bases). Between the trimmed V and J ends, which lost 6 bases and 6 bases, there was a span of 18 bases. CDR1 is MDHEN, CDR2 SYDVKM, per germline. This CDR3 region has 15 residues. This CDR3 is CASSKEGPRGNEQFF. The CDR3 bases are TGTGCCAGCAGCAAGGAGGGGCCCCGGGGCAATGAGCAGTTCTTC.